These 9 T cell receptor beta chains originate from one sample sequenced in a study of blood T cell repertoires in COVID-19 (dated by TCRdb to about 2020). Libraries were made using the immunoSEQ multiplex PCR assay. Imported from immuneACCESS, the table was reduced by TCRdb to in-frame sequences with V and J called. These copies leave out some clones; in studies compared against another copy, an unresolved V gene accounts for under half, and the cause of the remainder is not known. This sample has roughly 230,000 clones in its table, and around 90% of those were observed once. The ten biggest clones cover about 0.7% of the sample. The sample consisted of peripheral blood. The source of these receptors is a human donor in a cohort sampled during active COVID-19.

The rearrangement links TRBV10-3 to TRBJ1-2; 9 nucleotides agree with TRBD1. Germline V gives CDR1 ENHRY, CDR2 SYGVKD. This CDR3 region has 12 residues. V lost 4 bases, J lost 6 bases, and 0 bases stayed unmatched. The CDR3 DNA reads as TGTGCCATCAGTGGGACAGGGGATGGCTACACCTTC. Translation: CAISGTGDGYTF.

The chain joins TRBV5-4 to TRBJ2-7; D is uncertain. V lost 1 base, J lost 5 bases, and 10 bases lay in between. The CDR3 contains 13 residues. Germline assignment: CDR1 SGHNT and CDR2 YYREEE (reference sequence). DNA of the CDR3: TGTGCCAGCAGCTTGACTTTTGCGGACGAGCAGTACTTC. It yields the protein CASSLTFADEQYF.

This clone was observed a single time. The chain links TRBV7-2 to TRBJ2-2; 8 nucleotides agree with TRBD1. The CDR3 has 16 residues. Unmatched junction bases numbered 8, after V lost 5 bases and J lost 3 bases. Germline lookup yields CDR1 SGHTA and CDR2 FQGNSA. The CDR3 loop is CASSPYPGQDTGELFF. DNA for the CDR3: TGTGCCAGCAGCCCTTACCCGGGACAGGACACCGGGGAGCTGTTTTTT. Supplemented by reference TRBV7-2 and TRBJ2-2, the full variable domain reads GAGVSQSPSNKVTEKGKDVELRCDPISGHTALYWYRQSLGQGLEFLIYFQGNSAPDKSGLPSDRFSAERTGGSVSTLTIQRTQQEDSAVYLCASSPYPGQDTGELFFGEGSRLTVL.

This clone was seen a single time. V usage is TRBV4-3 and J usage is TRBJ2-5; 7 bases agree with TRBD2. Per germline, CDR1 LGHNA and CDR2 YSLEER. Losses at the gene ends were 0 bases for V and 1 base for J; bases not matched to a gene: 5. The CDR3 covers 16 residues. CDR3 in DNA: TGCGCCAGCAGCCAAGATTGGGCTAGCGGCCAAGAGACCCAGTACTTC. It yields the protein CASSQDWASGQETQYF.

This rearrangement joins TRBV24-1 to TRBJ2-7; D is unclear. Per the germline V gene, CDR1 is KGHDR and CDR2 is SFDVKD. The CDR3 loop spans 14 amino acids. V was pared by 2 bases and J by 4 bases, with 11 bases between. As DNA, the CDR3 is TGTGCCACCAGTGATTCCACCCCGGGTTACGAGCAGTACTTC. This sequence encodes CATSDSTPGYEQYF.

The chain uses TRBV6-5 and TRBJ2-2; TRBD1 aligns across 10 bases. The CDR3 covers 14 residues. Looked up from germline, CDR1 is MNHEY and CDR2 is SVGAGI. V was clipped by 7 bases and J by 7 bases; unmatched bases: 6. CDR3 nucleotide sequence: TGTGCCAGCAACGACAGGGGGCAGGGCGGGGAGCTGTTTTTT. It translates to CASNDRGQGGELFF.

V usage is TRBV7-3 and J usage is TRBJ2-3, with TRBD2 identical over 9 bases. Germline V gene sequence: CDR1 SGHTA, CDR2 FQGTGA. V gave up 5 bases and J gave up 1 base; unmatched junction bases: 13. The CDR3 contains 18 residues. The chain's CDR3 is CASSPTGVAGVGTDTQYF. The DNA of the CDR3 is TGTGCCAGCAGCCCCACGGGAGTAGCGGGAGTGGGCACAGATACGCAGTATTTT. Filled out from reference TRBV7-3 and TRBJ2-3, the complete variable domain reads GAGVSQTPSNKVTEKGKYVELRCDPISGHTALYWYRQSLGQGPEFLIYFQGTGAADDSGLPNDRFFAVRPEGSVSTLKIQRTERGDSAVYLCASSPTGVAGVGTDTQYFGPGTRLTVL.

V is TRBV19 and J is TRBJ1-2; 8 nucleotides agree with TRBD1. The germline V gene has CDR1 LNHDA and CDR2 SQIVND (reference sequence). The CDR3 runs to 14 residues. The V gene end was trimmed by 3 bases and the J gene end by 4 bases; junction bases not matched to a gene: 4. CDR3 in amino acids: CASSMGTGGYGYTF. CDR3 DNA: TGTGCCAGTAGTATGGGCACAGGGGGCTATGGCTACACCTTC.

For the CDR3, the DNA is TGTGCCAGCAGTCTCAGTGGTAATCAGCCCCAGCATTTT. It is translated as CASSLSGNQPQHF. The chain links TRBV6-4 to TRBJ1-5, with D unresolved. The CDR3 is made up of 13 amino acids. The V gene lost 5 bases and the J gene lost 4 bases, with 9 bases spanning the gap. CDR1 and CDR2 (germline): MRHNA, SNTAGT.